The next 27 T cell receptor beta chains were all read from a single sample in a study of T cells in Graves' hyperthyroidism and ophthalmopathy. RNA transcripts were the template for amplifying TCR beta CDR3 regions. TCR CDR3 underwent first-round RT-PCR with the HTBI primer set. TCRdb independently ran MiXCR on the multiplex PCR reads; one entry per CDR3 protein. This table has some 500,000 distinct CDR3 sequences, around an eighth appearing once. Source material: blood. Every receptor here comes from a woman under 30 with Graves' hyperthyroidism.

This clonotype showed up many times. This chain joins TRBV10-3 and TRBJ2-3, with a tentative D call TRBD2 (6 bases). Trimming shortened V by 10 bases and J by 3 bases, and 14 bases separated the two germline ends. The CDR3 is 13 amino acids. The germline V gene encodes CDR1 ENHRY and CDR2 SYGVKD. CDR3 sequence (DNA): TGTGCCACCGCGACCGGGGGAACAGATACGCAGTATTTT. Translating gives CATATGGTDTQYF.

V usage is TRBV4-1 and J usage is TRBJ1-1, with no clear D. This CDR3 contains 13 residues. The germline gives CDR1 MGHRA, CDR2 YSYEKL. V gave up 0 bases and J gave up 7 bases, with 9 bases separating them. The CDR3 sequence is CASSQETVGEAFF. The CDR3 DNA reads TGCGCCAGCAGCCAAGAAACAGTCGGTGAAGCTTTCTTT.

As concerns this clonotype: Given a much more abundant clone one base away, this may be a read error. The genes are TRBV10-3 and TRBJ2-3; D gene uncertain. The V gene's germline CDR1 is ENHRY and CDR2 SYGVKD. The CDR3 sequence is 13 residues long. The CDR3 nucleotides read TGTGCCATCGGAACCCGTAGCATAGATACGCTGTATTTT. Translated, it gives CAIGTRSIDTLYF.

The chain recombines TRBV7-3 with TRBJ2-1; 10 nucleotides agree with TRBD2. V was clipped by 5 bases and J by 9 bases; unmatched bases: 13. The CDR3 sequence is 16 residues long. Germline CDR1 is SGHTA and CDR2 is FQGTGA. CDR3 residues: CASSPGTSGMGFEQFF. DNA of the CDR3: TGTGCCAGCAGCCCAGGTACTAGCGGGATGGGGTTTGAGCAGTTCTTC.

This clonotype has a count of ten or more. The chain links TRBV6-6 to TRBJ2-5, with 9 bases fitting TRBD2. This CDR3 is built from 17 residues. Germline loops: CDR1 MNHNY, CDR2 SVGAGI (reference sequence). The V gene end was trimmed by 2 bases and the J gene end by 1 base; junction bases not matched to a gene: 8. The CDR3 DNA sequence: TGTGCCAGCAGTTACCCACAGGCTAGCGGGATCCAAGAGACCCAGTACTTC. Translated: CASSYPQASGIQETQYF.

This clonotype was seen a few times. The chain links TRBV10-3 to TRBJ1-1; 9 bases map to TRBD1. The CDR3 contains 13 residues. With 4 bases clipped from V and 8 bases from J, the junction kept 5 bases outside the gene matches. The germline CDR1 and CDR2 sequences are ENHRY and SYGVKD. CDR3 in amino acids: CAISGDRAAEAFF. CDR3 DNA: TGTGCCATCAGTGGGGACAGGGCGGCGGAAGCTTTCTTT.

This clonotype has a count of ten or more. J is TRBJ2-1 and V is TRBV3-1; no firm D call. The CDR3 contains 14 residues. CDR1 and CDR2 (germline): LGHDT, YNNKEL (reference sequence). Trimming pared 1 base from V and 4 bases from J, leaving 8 bases between. The CDR3 is CASSQGLDYNEQFF. As DNA, the CDR3 is TGTGCCAGCAGCCAAGGTCTAGATTACAATGAGCAGTTCTTC.

This clonotype has a single count. V usage is TRBV6-9 and J usage is TRBJ1-2; TRBD1 might be the D (5 bases). CDR1 is MNHGY, CDR2 SVAAGI, per germline. Trimming took 10 bases from V and 0 from J, leaving 15 bases between them. The CDR3 has 14 amino acids. In DNA, the CDR3 is TGTGCCAACAGGCTGACAGACCCTAACTATGGCTACACCTTC. Protein: CANRLTDPNYGYTF.

This clonotype has at least ten counts. The chain carries TRBV9 and TRBJ1-1; 7 nucleotides agree with TRBD1. V shed 0 bases and J 5 bases; nucleotides not matched to a gene: 7. The germline CDR1 and CDR2 sequences are SGDLS and YYNGEE. The CDR3 spans 15 residues. Written as DNA, the CDR3 is TGTGCCAGCAGCGTAGAAACAGGGGTAGCTACTGAAGCTTTCTTT. Translation: CASSVETGVATEAFF.

The chain is built from TRBV28 and TRBJ1-4; TRBD1 is a possible D gene (5 bases). The germline gives CDR1 MDHEN, CDR2 SYDVKM. V gave up 7 bases and J gave up 11 bases, with 20 bases separating them. The CDR3 totals 14 residues. CDR3 nucleotides: TGTGCCAGCAATCGGGAGGGGAGTAGGAAGAAACTGTTTTTT. Translating it yields CASNREGSRKKLFF.

To note about this clonotype: Being one base from a much bigger clone, this may be a read error. CDR3 DNA sequence: TGTGCCAGCAGGTCCACTTTAGCGTGCGGCACAGATACGCAGTATTTT. Translated: CASRSTLACGTDTQYF. The rearrangement uses TRBV6-2 or TRBV6-3 and TRBJ2-3; D might be TRBD2 (5 bases). CDR3 length: 16 amino acids. V dropped 6 bases and J dropped 1 base, with 17 bases sitting between them. Germline V lookup: CDR1 MNHEY, CDR2 SVGEGT.

This clonotype was observed a handful of times. J is TRBJ2-7 and V is TRBV19, with TRBD2 matching over 7 bases. The germline CDR1 and CDR2 sequences are LNHDA and SQIVND (reference sequence). J gave up 1 base and V 6 bases, and 9 bases lay outside the gene matches. The CDR3 is 15 residues long. The CDR3 DNA reads TGTGCCAGTAGGGAGGCGGCTAGCGGATCCTACGAGCAGTACTTC. This translates into CASREAASGSYEQYF. Combining the CDR3 with reference TRBV19 and TRBJ2-7 gives the whole variable domain DGGITQSPKYLFRKEGQNVTLSCEQNLNHDAMYWYRQDPGQGLRLIYYSQIVNDFQKGDIAEGYSVSREKKESFPLTVTSAQKNPTAFYLCASREAASGSYEQYFGPGTRLTVT.

The chain is built from TRBV6-1 and TRBJ2-2; perhaps D is TRBD1 or TRBD2 (5 bases each). The CDR3 covers 14 residues. V lost 7 bases and J 1 base, leaving 10 bases between the germline ends. Germline CDR1 reads MNHNS; CDR2 reads SASEGT. The DNA of the CDR3 is TGTGCCAGCACCCGGGACGGGAACACCGGGGAGCTGTTTTTT. Translated: CASTRDGNTGELFF.

The chain recombines TRBV19 with TRBJ1-5, with 10 positions matching TRBD1. CDR1 and CDR2 (germline): LNHDA, SQIVND (reference sequence). The CDR3 totals 17 residues. The CDR3: CTYNRDRGKRSNQPQHF. The DNA for the CDR3 is TGTACCTATAACCGGGACAGGGGTAAGAGAAGCAATCAGCCCCAGCATTTT.

This clonotype came up many times. The chain combines TRBV4-1 with TRBJ2-3; no clear D gene. CDR3 size: 14 residues. V was trimmed by 0 bases and J by 4 bases, leaving 8 bases between them. The germline gives CDR1 MGHRA, CDR2 YSYEKL. The CDR3 sequence: CASSQDRLSDTQYF. CDR3 sequence (DNA): TGCGCCAGCAGCCAAGACCGCCTATCAGATACGCAGTATTTT.

This clonotype came up a few times. This rearrangement joins TRBV9 to TRBJ2-3, with TRBD2 matching 12 bases. This CDR3 spans 15 amino acids. Germline V lookup: CDR1 SGDLS, CDR2 YYNGEE. J lost 5 bases, V lost 0 bases, and 1 base had no gene match. CDR3 in amino acids: CASSVGGLAGDTQYF. The CDR3 DNA reads as TGTGCCAGCAGCGTAGGGGGACTAGCGGGAGATACGCAGTATTTT.

A note on this clonotype: This sequence may be a read error, since a much larger clone differs from it by one base. The CDR3 region has the DNA TGTGACAGCATCGGGGGGGTGGCGCGGGGCACTGAAGCTTTCTTT. Encoded protein: CDSIGGVARGTEAFF. The chain is built from TRBV6-1 and TRBJ1-1; maybe TRBD1 (5 bases). This CDR3 is 15 amino acids long. The germline gives CDR1 MNHNS, CDR2 SASEGT.

This clonotype has just a few counts. The V and J genes are TRBV4-1 and TRBJ1-1; D remains ambiguous. This CDR3 has 14 residues. Germline loops: CDR1 MGHRA, CDR2 YSYEKL. Trimming stripped 5 bases from V and 5 bases from J, with 15 bases between. The CDR3 coding sequence is TGCGCCAGCAGCTCGCGGACCGCCCGGACTGAAGCTTTCTTT. It encodes CASSSRTARTEAFF.

This clonotype was recorded many times. An end of the junction differs from the germline gene, which may be a read error. The genes are TRBV2 and TRBJ1-5, with 10 bases matching TRBD1. The CDR3 totals 15 residues. Germline V gene sequence: CDR1 SNHLY, CDR2 FYNNEI. CDR3 in amino acids: CASSEGTGARQPQHF. CDR3 in DNA: TGTGCCAGCAGCGAAGGGACAGGGGCCCGTCAGCCCCAGCATTTT.

This clonotype was counted ten times or more. CDR3 amino acids: CSVLNTEAFF. For the CDR3, the DNA is TGCAGCGTCCTGAACACTGAAGCTTTCTTT. V usage is TRBV29-1 and J usage is TRBJ1-1; unclear D gene. Trimming removed 6 bases at V and 0 bases at J, with 2 bases between. Germline CDR1 reads SQVTM; CDR2 reads ANQGSEA. The CDR3 spans 10 residues.

This clonotype came up many times. J is TRBJ2-2 and V is TRBV25-1, with unresolved D. Germline V lookup: CDR1 MGHDK, CDR2 SYGVNS. The length of the CDR3 is 14 residues. Trimming removed 5 bases at V and 0 bases at J, with 7 bases between. CDR3 bases: TGTGCCAGCAGTCGGTTCCCGAACACCGGGGAGCTGTTTTTT. This sequence encodes CASSRFPNTGELFF. Together with reference TRBV25-1 and TRBJ2-2, the CDR3 gives the full variable domain: EADIYQTPRYLVIGTGKKITLECSQTMGHDKMYWYQQDPGMELHLIHYSYGVNSTEKGDLSSESTVSRIRTEHFPLTLESARPSHTSQYLCASSRFPNTGELFFGEGSRLTVL.

Ten or more counts support this clonotype. The CDR3 here is CASSLGVSSGMLGSYNEQFF. CDR3 DNA sequence: TGTGCCAGCAGCTTAGGAGTGTCTAGCGGGATGCTGGGCTCCTACAATGAGCAGTTCTTC. V is TRBV11-3 and J is TRBJ2-1; 9 bases map to TRBD2. The CDR3 is made up of 20 amino acids. V lost 1 base to trimming and J lost 0 bases; unmatched junction nucleotides: 13. Germline V gene sequence: CDR1 SGHNT, CDR2 YENEEA.

This chain connects TRBV5-6 to TRBJ2-7; the D gene is possibly TRBD1 (6 bases). V lost 4 bases and J 5 bases, leaving 19 bases between the germline ends. The germline V gene has CDR1 SGHDT and CDR2 YYEEEE. This CDR3 is 15 amino acids long. As DNA, the CDR3 is TGTGCCAGCAGCACGCAACAAAGGGGGTTCCACGAGCAGTACTTC. It is translated as CASSTQQRGFHEQYF.

This clonotype has only a few counts. CDR3 DNA: TGTGCCAGCAGCTTCGAGGGGGCTAGCGGGAGCTCCTACAATGAGCAGTTCTTC. Translating gives CASSFEGASGSSYNEQFF. The chain recombines TRBV7-3 with TRBJ2-1, with TRBD2 matching 10 bases. J was trimmed by 0 bases and V by 3 bases; bases with no gene match: 8. This CDR3 region has 18 residues. Germline V lookup: CDR1 SGHTA, CDR2 FQGTGA.

This clonotype came up many times. The chain uses TRBV24-1 and TRBJ2-1, with D possibly TRBD1 on 5 matching bases. Trimming removed 1 base at V and 6 bases at J, with 9 bases between. This CDR3 has 14 amino acids. CDR1 and CDR2 (germline): KGHDR, SFDVKD. Here the CDR3 DNA reads TGTGCCACCAGTGATTTAGCAGGGCGCAATGAGCAGTTCTTC. Translated: CATSDLAGRNEQFF.

This clonotype was picked up many times. V usage is TRBV7-9 and J usage is TRBJ1-1, with D hard to call. The CDR3 sequence is 15 residues long. Germline CDR1 and CDR2: SEHNR and FQNEAQ (reference sequence). V lost 5 bases and J lost 1, with 14 bases in between. The DNA of the CDR3 is TGTGCCAGCAGCCCAAAGAATGGAGGGAACACTGAAGCTTTCTTT. Translating gives CASSPKNGGNTEAFF. Complete variable domain (other parts from reference TRBV7-9 and TRBJ1-1): DTGVSQNPRHKITKRGQNVTFRCDPISEHNRLYWYRQTLGQGPEFLTYFQNEAQLEKSRLLSDRFSAERPKGSFSTLEIQRTEQGDSAMYLCASSPKNGGNTEAFFGQGTRLTVV.

This clonotype showed up just a few times. The chain combines TRBV6-1 with TRBJ2-3; perhaps TRBD2 as D (6 bases). Trimming removed 6 bases at V and 0 bases at J, with 19 bases between. The CDR3 length is 17 residues. Germline-derived CDR1 and CDR2 are MNHNS and SASEGT. The chain's CDR3 is CASRGPGLPPSTDTQYF. In DNA form, the CDR3 reads TGTGCCAGCAGGGGGCCGGGACTTCCCCCGAGCACAGATACGCAGTATTTT.